Listed below are T cell receptor beta chains from one sample, sequenced in a study of CDR3 diversity in severe acne. TCRdb reanalysed the PCR reads using MiXCR and keeps one entry per CDR3 protein. The sample carries over 100,000 distinct CDR3 sequences, around 53% recorded once. Sequencing was performed on blood. The origin of the receptors is a male donor with acne. Both conserved end residues are part of each CDR3. The D gene is left open where the match is weak. Part of the rows lack a size; the others show once, few, many or a class for expanded clones.

V gene: TRBV20-1
D gene: TRBD2
J gene: TRBJ2-1
clone size: many
CDR3 DNA: TGCAGTGCTAGTGCGGGGGACGCCTCCTACAATGAGCAGTTCTTC
CDR3 protein: CSASAGDASYNEQFF

V gene: TRBV28
D gene: NA
J gene: TRBJ2-5
clone size: few
CDR3 DNA: TGTGCCAGCAGTTTATTGCCAGGGGCGGGGGAGACCCAGTACTTC
CDR3 protein: CASSLLPGAGETQYF

V gene: TRBV12-3/TRBV12-4
D gene: TRBD1
J gene: TRBJ1-1
clone size: NA
CDR3 DNA: TGTGCCAGCAGTTTAGGGACAGGGGCGGAAACTGAAGCTTTCTTT
CDR3 protein: CASSLGTGAETEAFF

V gene: TRBV28
D gene: TRBD1
J gene: TRBJ2-7
clone size: many
CDR3 DNA: TGTGCCAGCGGGACAGGGTCCTACGAGCAGTACTTC
CDR3 protein: CASGTGSYEQYF

V gene: TRBV24-1
D gene: NA
J gene: TRBJ2-7
clone size: NA
CDR3 DNA: TGTGCCACCAGTGGTTCAGGTAACTGGGACGAGCAGTACTTC
CDR3 protein: CATSGSGNWDEQYF

V gene: TRBV4-1
D gene: NA
J gene: TRBJ1-1
clone size: many
CDR3 DNA: TGCGCCAGCAGCCAGGGGCGTTCTGAAGCTTTCTTT
CDR3 protein: CASSQGRSEAFF

V gene: TRBV20-1
D gene: TRBD1
J gene: TRBJ2-7
clone size: NA
CDR3 DNA: TGCAGTGCTACCGGGACAGGGCTCGGCGAGCAGTACTTC
CDR3 protein: CSATGTGLGEQYF

V gene: TRBV19
D gene: NA
J gene: TRBJ1-6
clone size: many
CDR3 DNA: TGTGCCAGTAGTTTTGGTACAGCAGATAATTCACCCCTCCACTTT
CDR3 protein: CASSFGTADNSPLHF

V gene: TRBV19
D gene: NA
J gene: TRBJ1-2
clone size: many
CDR3 DNA: TGTGCCAGTAGTATTTCCTTTCGAGGGGTGAGTGGCTACACCTTC
CDR3 protein: CASSISFRGVSGYTF

V gene: TRBV4-3
D gene: NA
J gene: TRBJ1-5
clone size: many
CDR3 DNA: TGCGCCAGCAGCCAAGATTCCATGGGGTATCAGCCCCAGCATTTT
CDR3 protein: CASSQDSMGYQPQHF

V gene: TRBV19
D gene: TRBD1
J gene: TRBJ1-3
clone size: NA
CDR3 DNA: TGTGCCACTGGGACAGGGGTCTCTGGAAACACCATATATTTT
CDR3 protein: CATGTGVSGNTIYF

V gene: TRBV19
D gene: TRBD2
J gene: TRBJ2-2
clone size: NA
CDR3 DNA: TGTGCCAGTAGTATCCTCCAGGGGTGGGGACTAGCGGGATCCGGGGAGCTGTTTTTT
CDR3 protein: CASSILQGWGLAGSGELFF

V gene: TRBV5-8
D gene: TRBD2
J gene: TRBJ2-7
clone size: NA
CDR3 DNA: TGTGCCAGCAGCCAGCAACCGGGGAGCAGACTAGCCCCACGGGAGCAGTACTTC
CDR3 protein: CASSQQPGSRLAPREQYF

V gene: TRBV25-1
D gene: NA
J gene: TRBJ1-1
clone size: medium-sized
CDR3 DNA: TGTGCCAGCAGTGATTGGGACTCGAACACTGAAGCTTTCTTT
CDR3 protein: CASSDWDSNTEAFF

V gene: TRBV11-1
D gene: TRBD2
J gene: TRBJ2-3
clone size: few
CDR3 DNA: TGTGCCAGCAGCTTCGGACTAGCGGGAGGATCTAGCACAGATACGCAGTATTTT
CDR3 protein: CASSFGLAGGSSTDTQYF

V gene: TRBV4-3
D gene: TRBD1
J gene: TRBJ1-1
clone size: many
CDR3 DNA: TGCGCCAGCAGCCAAGACCACAGGGGGACTGAAGCTTTCTTT
CDR3 protein: CASSQDHRGTEAFF

V gene: TRBV3-1
D gene: NA
J gene: TRBJ2-3
clone size: few
CDR3 DNA: TGTGCCAGCAGCGTCGGCACAGATACGCAGTATTTT
CDR3 protein: CASSVGTDTQYF

V gene: TRBV9
D gene: NA
J gene: TRBJ2-2
clone size: many
CDR3 DNA: TGTGCCAGCAGCGTAGAGAGCACCGGGGAGCTGTTTTTT
CDR3 protein: CASSVESTGELFF

V gene: TRBV29-1
D gene: TRBD1
J gene: TRBJ1-4
clone size: NA
CDR3 DNA: TGCAGCGTTGAAACACCGGGACAGGGACGTAAACTGTTTTTT
CDR3 protein: CSVETPGQGRKLFF

V gene: TRBV11-1
D gene: NA
J gene: TRBJ2-7
clone size: NA
CDR3 DNA: TGTGCCAGCAGCTTAGCGGGCCGCTCCTACGAGCAGTACTTC
CDR3 protein: CASSLAGRSYEQYF

V gene: TRBV10-3
D gene: NA
J gene: TRBJ2-5
clone size: NA
CDR3 DNA: TGTGCCATCAGGGGCTACGAGGAGACCCAGTACTTC
CDR3 protein: CAIRGYEETQYF

V gene: TRBV10-1
D gene: NA
J gene: TRBJ2-7
clone size: many
CDR3 DNA: TGCGCCAGCAGTGACCAGGGTACAGCCTACGAGCAGTACTTC
CDR3 protein: CASSDQGTAYEQYF

V gene: TRBV7-2
D gene: NA
J gene: TRBJ2-5
clone size: few
CDR3 DNA: TGTGCCAGCACCGTTCAACCGGGGACCCAGTACTTC
CDR3 protein: CASTVQPGTQYF